This TCR beta chain was sequenced in a study of shared clonotypes between healthy human individuals. Sequencing used immunoSEQ multiplex PCR; TCRdb keeps in-frame clones, though not all of them. The profile shows 1.5 million to 2.5 million clones, approximately 95% of them singletons. As for this clone: Other DNA variants within this sample encode the same CDR3.

Naive CD8 cells, CD45RO-negative and positively selected for CCR7, excluded terminally differentiated effector memory CD45RA+ cells. CDR3 length: 12 amino acids. CDR1 SGHDT and CDR2 YYEEEE come from the germline V gene. Trimming left V 4 bases short and J 0 bases short, with 5 bases between. The TCR originated in a man between 18 and 29 years old in good health. The sequenced material came from naive CD8+ T cells sorted from blood. The chain combines TRBV5-6 with TRBJ2-7; no clear D. The chain's CDR3 is CASSADSYEQYF. CDR3 DNA: TGTGCCAGCAGCGCGGACTCCTACGAGCAGTACTTC.